This is a list of T cell receptor beta chains from one sample in a study of OX40 agonist ivuxolimab in advanced cancers. Clones were sequenced by immunoSEQ multiplex PCR, and TCRdb holds only the in-frame ones, with some missing. This table has about 76,000 clones, over 70% appearing once. The sequenced sample was CD4+ or CD8+ T cells sorted from blood, obtained in a trial of the OX40 agonist ivuxolimab. The origin of the receptors is an adult with an advanced solid tumor such as melanoma, head and neck, liver or kidney cancer. CDR3s include the opening cysteine and the closing phenylalanine or tryptophan. A D gene is named only where the DNA matches it firmly. Clone size is shown for a subset of rows, as once, few, many or a class of expanded clone.

TRBD1,once,TRBJ2-7,TRBV7-2,TGTGCCAGCAGCTCCCGGGGGGGACAGGGGGCCTACGAGCAGTACTTC,CASSSRGGQGAYEQYF
TRBD1,NA,TRBJ2-1,TRBV18,TGTGCCAGCTCACCGCAACAGGGGGCGAGGAATGAGCAGTTCTTC,CASSPQQGARNEQFF
NA,NA,TRBJ1-1,TRBV11-1,TGTGCCAGCAGCTTGCCGGGCAGCGTAACTGAAGCTTTCTTT,CASSLPGSVTEAFF
NA,once,TRBJ1-1,TRBV4-1,TGCGCCAGCAGCCAAGTAGGGGCGAACACTGAAGCTTTCTTT,CASSQVGANTEAFF
NA,NA,TRBJ1-5,TRBV19,TGTGCCAGTAGTGACCCCGGGGGTAGCAATCAGCCCCAGCATTTT,CASSDPGGSNQPQHF
TRBD2,NA,TRBJ2-1,TRBV4-3,TGCGCCAGCAGCTCGACTAGCTCTCAATACAATGAGCAGTTCTTC,CASSSTSSQYNEQFF
NA,NA,TRBJ1-1,TRBV2,TGTGCCAGCAGAGAAATGGGTTACACTGAAGCTTTCTTT,CASREMGYTEAFF
NA,NA,TRBJ2-7,TRBV30,TGTGCCTGGAGTCTAACGGATCCCTCGGGGGAGCAGTACTTC,CAWSLTDPSGEQYF
TRBD1,once,TRBJ1-1,TRBV18,TGTGCCAGCTCACCGACAGGGCCGAACACTGAAGCTTTCTTT,CASSPTGPNTEAFF
TRBD2,NA,TRBJ2-5,TRBV7-2,TGTGCCAGCAGCGGAGCGGGGGGGAGGGAGACCCAGTACTTC,CASSGAGGRETQYF
NA,NA,TRBJ2-3,TRBV4-3,TGCGCCAGCAGCCAAGAGCGTTGGCTAGACACGCAGTATTTT,CASSQERWLDTQYF
TRBD1,NA,TRBJ1-3,TRBV7-3,TGTGCCAGCAGCTTAATGTCAGGGGGAGGAAACACCATATATTTT,CASSLMSGGGNTIYF
NA,few,TRBJ1-5,TRBV6-5,TGTGCCACCCGCGGGGGTCTAAGTCAGCCCCAGCATTTT,CATRGGLSQPQHF
TRBD1,NA,TRBJ1-3,TRBV29-1,TGCAGCGTGGGACAGTCTGGAAACACCATATATTTT,CSVGQSGNTIYF
NA,NA,TRBJ2-1,TRBV7-3,TGTGCCAGCAGTCCCCACCGCGGCTACAATGAGCAGTTCTTC,CASSPHRGYNEQFF
NA,NA,TRBJ1-1,TRBV6-5,TGTGCCAGCAGTAGCTCCTATGGGGCTAGTGAAGCTTTCTTT,CASSSSYGASEAFF
TRBD1,NA,TRBJ2-1,TRBV7-2,TGTGCCACCGCCGGGACAGGGACCTACAATGAGCAGTTCTTC,CATAGTGTYNEQFF
NA,NA,TRBJ1-1,TRBV4-2,TGTGCCAGCAGCCAAAACAGGAGAAAGGACACTGAAGCTTTCTTT,CASSQNRRKDTEAFF
TRBD1,NA,TRBJ1-1,TRBV14,TGTGCCAGCAGCTTCCACAGGGGGACTGAAGCTTTCTTT,CASSFHRGTEAFF
NA,NA,TRBJ2-1,TRBV7-2,TGTGCCAGCAGCCTCGGGGCCTCCTACAATGAGCAGTTCTTC,CASSLGASYNEQFF
NA,NA,TRBJ1-2,TRBV2,TGTGCCAGCAGTGTTTTTGTCGGGGAGTCCGGCTACACCTTC,CASSVFVGESGYTF
NA,NA,TRBJ2-7,TRBV6-1,TGTGCCAGCAGTACAGGGGGGGACCCGCGCGAGCAGTACTTC,CASSTGGDPREQYF
TRBD1,NA,TRBJ1-4,TRBV5-6,TGTGCCAGCAGCTCAACAGGGGAGACGGCTAATGAAAAACTGTTTTTT,CASSSTGETANEKLFF
NA,NA,TRBJ1-6,TRBV6-7,TGTGCCAGCGCAATGGGGTCGGCGCGGCTTTTTTCACCCCTCCACTTT,CASAMGSARLFSPLHF
NA,NA,TRBJ2-7,TRBV7-2,TGTGCCAGCAGCTCTCCGAGGACGGAGCGGGCCTACGAGCAGTACTTC,CASSSPRTERAYEQYF
NA,NA,TRBJ2-3,TRBV7-2,TGTGCCAGCAGTGGAGCGGGCGTGAGGACAGATACGCAGTATTTT,CASSGAGVRTDTQYF